The source of this TCR beta chain is a study of PD-1 blockade in classical Hodgkin lymphoma. This clone was counted between two and nine times. Its antigen is still unknown. Time point reported: cycle 4 day 1 (C4D1), after 5 to 7 weeks of nivolumab. There was relapse after autologous stem cell transplantation in every patient, and there was variation in brentuximab vedotin exposure. Study results and limitations: Patients excluded were those beginning nivolumab under 1 year after ASCT.

The repertoire was sequenced with immunoSEQ multiplex PCR; TCRdb's copy has only in-frame clones and lacks some. The table shows about 90,000 clones, with around 80% occurring only once. This material consisted of peripheral blood mononuclear cells (PBMCs), taken before the fourth cycle of nivolumab. This TCR derives from a human donor with classical Hodgkin lymphoma.

CDR3 protein: CASSLGTGGDYGYTF. The DNA of the CDR3 is TGTGCCAGCAGCTTAGGGACAGGGGGCGACTATGGCTACACCTTC. This chain connects TRBV7-6 to TRBJ1-2; TRBD1 matches 11 bases. This CDR3 region has 15 residues. Germline loops: CDR1 SGHVS, CDR2 FNYEAQ. Trimming took 1 base from V and 3 from J; bases not matched to a gene: 1.